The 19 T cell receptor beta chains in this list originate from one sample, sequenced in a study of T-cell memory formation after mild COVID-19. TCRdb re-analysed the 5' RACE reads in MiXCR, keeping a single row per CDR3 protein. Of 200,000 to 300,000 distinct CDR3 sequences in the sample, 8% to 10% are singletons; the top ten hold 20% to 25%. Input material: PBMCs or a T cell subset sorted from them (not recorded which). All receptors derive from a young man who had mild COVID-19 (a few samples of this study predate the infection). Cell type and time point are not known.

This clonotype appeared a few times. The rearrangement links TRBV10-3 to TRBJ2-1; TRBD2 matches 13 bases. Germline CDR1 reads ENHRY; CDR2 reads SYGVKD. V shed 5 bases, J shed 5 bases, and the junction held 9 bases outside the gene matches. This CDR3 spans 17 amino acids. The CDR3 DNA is TGTGCCATCAGTAGGACTAGCGGGGGCGGTGGTGACAATGAGCAGTTCTTC. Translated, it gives CAISRTSGGGGDNEQFF.

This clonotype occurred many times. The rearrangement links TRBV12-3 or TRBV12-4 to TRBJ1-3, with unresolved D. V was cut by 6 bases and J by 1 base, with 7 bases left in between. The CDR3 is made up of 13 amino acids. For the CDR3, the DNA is TGTGCCAGCAGCGGGATTTCTGGAAACACCATATATTTT. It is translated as CASSGISGNTIYF.

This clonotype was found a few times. Here the CDR3 DNA reads TGTGCCATCAGTGAGTTACGTCTGGACAAGTTGCTCCGCGTTGATAAATATAGCAATCAGCCCCAGCATTTT. It is translated as CAISELRLDKLLRVDKYSNQPQHF. The chain carries TRBV10-3 and TRBJ1-5; D might be TRBD1 (5 bases). The V gene lost 1 base and the J gene lost 0 bases, with 34 bases spanning the gap. Per the germline V gene, CDR1 is ENHRY and CDR2 is SYGVKD. The CDR3 totals 24 residues.

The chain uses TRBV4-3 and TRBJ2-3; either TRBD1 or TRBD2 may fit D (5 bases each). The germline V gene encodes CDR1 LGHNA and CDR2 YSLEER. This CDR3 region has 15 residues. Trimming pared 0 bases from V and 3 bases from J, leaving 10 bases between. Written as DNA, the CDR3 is TGCGCCAGCAGCCAAGAACCCGAGGGGACAGATACGCAGTATTTT. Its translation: CASSQEPEGTDTQYF.

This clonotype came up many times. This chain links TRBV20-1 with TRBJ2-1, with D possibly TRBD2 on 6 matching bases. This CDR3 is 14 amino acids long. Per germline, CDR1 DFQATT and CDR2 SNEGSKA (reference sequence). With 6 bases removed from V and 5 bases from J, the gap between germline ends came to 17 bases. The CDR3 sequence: CSATRDFRDNEQFF. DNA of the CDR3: TGCAGTGCAACCCGGGACTTCCGTGACAATGAGCAGTTCTTC.

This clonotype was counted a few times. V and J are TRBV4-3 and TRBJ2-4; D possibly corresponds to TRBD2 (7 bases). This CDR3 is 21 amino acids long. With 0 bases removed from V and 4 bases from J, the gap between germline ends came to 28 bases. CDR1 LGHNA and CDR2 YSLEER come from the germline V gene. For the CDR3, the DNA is TGCGCCAGCAGCCAAGACACCCCCACAGGGAGGGAGTACAGTCTTAAAAACATTCAGTACTTC. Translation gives CASSQDTPTGREYSLKNIQYF.

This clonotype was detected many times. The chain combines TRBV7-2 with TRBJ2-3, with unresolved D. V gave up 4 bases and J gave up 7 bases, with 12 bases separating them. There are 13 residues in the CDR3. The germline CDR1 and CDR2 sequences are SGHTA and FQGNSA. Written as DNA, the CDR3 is TGTGCCAGCAGCTCCCGGACCCGCTATACGCAGTATTTT. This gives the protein CASSSRTRYTQYF.

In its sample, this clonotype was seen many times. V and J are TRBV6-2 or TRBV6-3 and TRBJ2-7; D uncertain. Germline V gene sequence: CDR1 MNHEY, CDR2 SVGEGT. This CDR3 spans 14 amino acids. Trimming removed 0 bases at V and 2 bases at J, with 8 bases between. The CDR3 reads CASSYSGNAYEQYF. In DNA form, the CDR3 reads TGTGCCAGCAGTTACTCCGGCAACGCCTACGAGCAGTACTTC.

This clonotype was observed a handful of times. CDR3 region: CASSSTVRNCYTF. CDR3 coding DNA: TGTGCCAGCAGCAGCACAGTCAGGAATTGCTACACCTTC. V and J are TRBV12-3 or TRBV12-4 and TRBJ1-2; no clear D. Between the trimmed V and J ends, which lost 6 bases and 9 bases, there was a span of 17 bases. The CDR3 loop spans 13 amino acids.

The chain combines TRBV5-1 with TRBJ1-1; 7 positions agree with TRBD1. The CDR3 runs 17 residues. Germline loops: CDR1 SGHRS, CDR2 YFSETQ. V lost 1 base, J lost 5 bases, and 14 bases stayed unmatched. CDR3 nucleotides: TGCGCCAGCAGCTTGAAGACAGGGAGCCTCACCAGGACTGAAGCTTTCTTT. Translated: CASSLKTGSLTRTEAFF.

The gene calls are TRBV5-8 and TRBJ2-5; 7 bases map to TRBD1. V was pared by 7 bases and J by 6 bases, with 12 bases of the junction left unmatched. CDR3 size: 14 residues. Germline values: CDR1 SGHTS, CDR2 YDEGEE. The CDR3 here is CASGEKGGGKTQYF. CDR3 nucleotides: TGTGCCAGCGGCGAAAAAGGGGGCGGAAAGACCCAGTACTTC.

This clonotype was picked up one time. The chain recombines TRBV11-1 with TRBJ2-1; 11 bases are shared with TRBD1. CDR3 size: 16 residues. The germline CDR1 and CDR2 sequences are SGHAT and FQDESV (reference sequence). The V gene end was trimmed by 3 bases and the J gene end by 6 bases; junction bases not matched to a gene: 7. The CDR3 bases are TGTGCCAGCAGCTTCGCCCCGGGACAGGGGGGCAATGAGCAGTTCTTC. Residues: CASSFAPGQGGNEQFF. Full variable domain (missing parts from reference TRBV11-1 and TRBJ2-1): EAEVAQSPRYKITEKSQAVAFWCDPISGHATLYWYRQILGQGPELLVQFQDESVVDDSQLPKDRFSAERLKGVDSTLKIQPAELGDSAMYLCASSFAPGQGGNEQFFGPGTRLTVL.

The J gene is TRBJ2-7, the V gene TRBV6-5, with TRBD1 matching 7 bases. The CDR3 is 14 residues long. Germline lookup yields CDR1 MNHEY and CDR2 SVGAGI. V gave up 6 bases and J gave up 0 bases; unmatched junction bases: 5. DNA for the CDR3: TGTGCCAGCAGATCACAGGGGATCTCCTACGAGCAGTACTTC. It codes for CASRSQGISYEQYF.

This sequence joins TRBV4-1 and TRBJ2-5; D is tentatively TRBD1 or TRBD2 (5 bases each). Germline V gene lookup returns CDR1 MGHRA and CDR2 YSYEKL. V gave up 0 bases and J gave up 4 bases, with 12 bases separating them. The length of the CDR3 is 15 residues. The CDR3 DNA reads TGCGCCAGCAGCCAAGATCCTTCAGGGAGAGAGACCCAGTACTTC. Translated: CASSQDPSGRETQYF.

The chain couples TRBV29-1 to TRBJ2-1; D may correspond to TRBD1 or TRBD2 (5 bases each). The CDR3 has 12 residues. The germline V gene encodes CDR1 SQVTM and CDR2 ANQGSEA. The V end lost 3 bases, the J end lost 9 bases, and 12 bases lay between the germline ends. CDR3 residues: CSVDWERGEQFF. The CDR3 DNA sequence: TGCAGCGTTGACTGGGAGAGGGGTGAGCAGTTCTTC.

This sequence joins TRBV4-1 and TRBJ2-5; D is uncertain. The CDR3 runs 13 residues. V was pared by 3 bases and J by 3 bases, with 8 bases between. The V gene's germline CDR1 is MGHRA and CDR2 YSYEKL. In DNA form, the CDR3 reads TGCGCCAGCAGCCAGGAGTACGAAGAGACCCAGTACTTC. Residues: CASSQEYEETQYF.

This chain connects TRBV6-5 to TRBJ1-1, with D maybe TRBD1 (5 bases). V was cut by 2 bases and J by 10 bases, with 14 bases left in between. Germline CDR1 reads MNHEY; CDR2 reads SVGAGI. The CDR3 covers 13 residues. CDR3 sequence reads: CASSYDQGRIAFF. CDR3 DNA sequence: TGTGCCAGCAGTTACGACCAGGGCAGAATAGCTTTCTTT.

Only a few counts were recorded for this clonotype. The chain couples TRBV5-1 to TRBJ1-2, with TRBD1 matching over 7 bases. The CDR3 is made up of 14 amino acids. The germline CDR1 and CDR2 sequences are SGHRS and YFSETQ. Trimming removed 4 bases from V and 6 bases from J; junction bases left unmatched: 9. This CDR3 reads CASSTVTGEDGYTF. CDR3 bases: TGCGCCAGCAGCACGGTCACAGGGGAGGATGGCTACACCTTC.

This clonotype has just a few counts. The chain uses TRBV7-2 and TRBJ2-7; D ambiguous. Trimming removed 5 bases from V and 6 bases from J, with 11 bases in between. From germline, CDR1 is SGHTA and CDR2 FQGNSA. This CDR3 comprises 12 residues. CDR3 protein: CASSSDHGEQYF. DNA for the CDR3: TGTGCCAGCAGCAGTGACCACGGCGAGCAGTACTTC. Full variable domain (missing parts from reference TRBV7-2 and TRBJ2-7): GAGVSQSPSNKVTEKGKDVELRCDPISGHTALYWYRQSLGQGLEFLIYFQGNSAPDKSGLPSDRFSAERTGGSVSTLTIQRTQQEDSAVYLCASSSDHGEQYFGPGTRLTVT.